Detailed here is one T cell receptor (beta chain). Its antigen is as yet unknown. This specimen comes from a study of cytomegalovirus exposure and HLA in healthy donors. Study in general: The 130 or so validation repertoires, a later analysis reported, used the same platform as the approximately 730 repertoires from the first cohort. General study points: For cytomegalovirus status, the classifier reportedly gave diagnoses with high specificity and sensitivity. Confirmation was obtained in vitro that a few CMV-associated chains are specific for CMV antigens.

TCRdb's table, derived via immunoSEQ multiplex PCR, lists solely in-frame clones and lacks some. The sample holds fewer than 140,000 clones, 88% seen once. The CDR3 contains 16 residues. The V gene's germline CDR1 is SGHNT and CDR2 YYREEE (reference sequence). V dropped 4 bases and J dropped 4 bases, with 15 bases sitting between them. This clonotype was obtained from a woman aged 18-29 years in good health and CMV-seropositive. The sequenced material came from PBMCs. The chain uses TRBV5-4 and TRBJ1-6; the D gene is possibly TRBD1 (5 bases). The CDR3: CASSLSGLLYNSPLHF. In DNA form, the CDR3 reads TGTGCCAGCAGCCTGTCAGGGCTCCTATATAATTCACCCCTCCACTTT.